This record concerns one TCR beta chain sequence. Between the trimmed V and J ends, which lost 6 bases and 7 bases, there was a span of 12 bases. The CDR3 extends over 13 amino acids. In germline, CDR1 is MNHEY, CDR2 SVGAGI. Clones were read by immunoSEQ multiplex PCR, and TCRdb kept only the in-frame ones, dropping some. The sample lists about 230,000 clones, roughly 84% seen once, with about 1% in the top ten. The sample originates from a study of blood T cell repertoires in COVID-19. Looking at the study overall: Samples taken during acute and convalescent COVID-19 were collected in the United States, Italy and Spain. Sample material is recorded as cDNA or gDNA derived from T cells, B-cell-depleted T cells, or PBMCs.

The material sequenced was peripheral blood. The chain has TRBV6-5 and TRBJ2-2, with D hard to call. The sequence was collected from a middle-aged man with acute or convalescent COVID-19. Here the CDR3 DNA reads TGTGCCAGCAGATTCGGTCTTAACGGGGAGCTGTTTTTT. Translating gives CASRFGLNGELFF.